The source of this T cell receptor beta chain is a study of blood T cells in healthy people across ages. This clonotype has a handful of counts. The study drew donors from healthy Caucasian individuals in Russia aged roughly 6 to 95. For the second PCR, which ran for about 6 to 12 cycles, a sample-barcoded 5' primer and a J-beta primer mix were used. Each CDR3 protein is one row after TCRdb ran MiXCR on the 5' RACE reads. The sample has roughly 700,000 distinct CDR3 sequences; approximately 25% are singletons. The germline gives CDR1 LGHDT, CDR2 YNNKEL (reference sequence). V dropped 0 bases and J dropped 4 bases, with 9 bases sitting between them. CDR3 length: 14 residues. These records were also assigned to another study, of T cells of mothers and their children.

This chain connects TRBV3-1 to TRBJ1-2; D is unclear. Sequencing input: blood. The source of this sequence is a boy younger than 18 in good health. The CDR3 DNA follows: TGTGCCAGCAGCCAAGAGACGGGTGCCTATGGCTACACCTTC. Translating gives CASSQETGAYGYTF. Drawing the rest from reference TRBV3-1 and TRBJ1-2, the complete variable domain is DTAVSQTPKYLVTQMGNDKSIKCEQNLGHDTMYWYKQDSKKFLKIMFSYNNKELIINETVPNRFSPKSPDKAHLNLHINSLELGDSAVYFCASSQETGAYGYTFGSGTRLTVV.